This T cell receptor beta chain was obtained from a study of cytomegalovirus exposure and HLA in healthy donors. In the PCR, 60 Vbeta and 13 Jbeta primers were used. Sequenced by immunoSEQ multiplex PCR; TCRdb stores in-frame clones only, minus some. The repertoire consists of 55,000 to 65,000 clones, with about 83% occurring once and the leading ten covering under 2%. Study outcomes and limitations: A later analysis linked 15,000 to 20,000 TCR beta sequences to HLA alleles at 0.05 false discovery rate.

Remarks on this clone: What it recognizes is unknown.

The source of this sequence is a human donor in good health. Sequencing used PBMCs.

Here the CDR3 DNA reads TGTGCCCAAGGGGTTGGACAGGGGTACAATGAGCAGTTCTTC. This encodes CAQGVGQGYNEQFF. The chain uses TRBV7-9 and TRBJ2-1, with 9 nucleotides matching TRBD1. Losses at the gene ends were 11 bases for V and 4 bases for J; bases not matched to a gene: 9. The CDR3 runs 14 residues. The germline V gene has CDR1 SEHNR and CDR2 FQNEAQ (reference sequence).